Listed below are T cell receptor beta chains from one sample, sequenced in a study of shared clonotypes between healthy human individuals. Sequenced by immunoSEQ multiplex PCR; TCRdb stores in-frame clones only, minus some. Among around 940,000 clones listed, about 80% were seen once. The source material was memory CD4+ T cells sorted from blood. These TCRs come from a young man in good health. The CDR3 runs from the conserved cysteine through the conserved F or W. The D gene is left open where the match is weak. The size of a clone is reported for some rows only, either as once, few or many, or as a class for expanded clones.

TRBD1	once	TRBV7-9	TRBJ2-2	TGTGCCAGCAGCTTAGGACAGGGGGCGGACACCGGGGAGCTGTTTTTT	CASSLGQGADTGELFF
.	many	TRBV6-6	TRBJ1-2	TGTGCCAGCAGTTACTCGACTGCCGTCTATGGCTACACCTTC	CASSYSTAVYGYTF
.	once	TRBV19	TRBJ2-7	TGTGCCAGTAGTATCCGGGGATTCTACGAGCAGTACTTC	CASSIRGFYEQYF
TRBD2	.	TRBV6-1	TRBJ2-7	TGTGCCAGCTGTCCAACTAGCGGCCATCCCTACGAGCAGTACTTC	CASCPTSGHPYEQYF
TRBD2	few	TRBV6-6	TRBJ2-1	TGCAGGGTGGGCGGGAGAAGAAACAATGAGCAGTTCTTC	CRVGGRRNNEQFF
.	few	TRBV28	TRBJ1-2	TGTGCCAGCAGTTTTAGGGACTATGGCTACACCTTC	CASSFRDYGYTF
TRBD2	.	TRBV30	TRBJ2-7	TGTGCCTGGAGTGGGAAACTAGCGCACTCCTACGAGCAGTACTTC	CAWSGKLAHSYEQYF
.	.	TRBV10-3	TRBJ2-7	TGTGCCATCAGTGAGTCGAACAGGGTGGGAAACGAGCAGTACTTC	CAISESNRVGNEQYF
.	.	TRBV5-6	TRBJ1-4	TGTGCCAGCAGCTCGAGGTCGCCAACTAATGAAAAACTGTTTTTT	CASSSRSPTNEKLFF
.	.	TRBV30	TRBJ2-1	TGTGCCTGGGATCACAATGAGCAGTTCTTC	CAWDHNEQFF
TRBD1	.	TRBV6-5	TRBJ1-2	TGTGCCAGCAGTTACCACGACAGGGTTGGCTATGGCTACACCTTC	CASSYHDRVGYGYTF
.	once	TRBV7-8	TRBJ1-4	TGTGCCAGCAGCTTTCCAGACAGGGAAAAACTGTTTTTT	CASSFPDREKLFF
.	.	TRBV18	TRBJ2-7	TGTGCCAGCTCACCCAGGCAGTCCTACGAGCAGTACTTC	CASSPRQSYEQYF
TRBD2	few	TRBV30	TRBJ2-1	TGTGCCTGGACAACTAGCGGGAGAGTATCGGAGCAGTTCTTC	CAWTTSGRVSEQFF
.	.	TRBV7-9	TRBJ1-1	TGTGCCAGCAGCTATAGGGACACTGAAGCTTTCTTT	CASSYRDTEAFF
.	.	TRBV6-5	TRBJ1-3	TGTGCCAGCAAGATTTCCTCTGGAAACACCATATATTTT	CASKISSGNTIYF
.	.	TRBV5-6	TRBJ1-5	TGTGCCAGCAGCTTTTGGTTGGCAGCGGATAGGGATCAGCCCCAGCATTTT	CASSFWLAADRDQPQHF
.	.	TRBV20-1	TRBJ2-7	TGCAGTGCTCGAGAAGGGAACGAGCAGTACTTC	CSAREGNEQYF
TRBD2	.	TRBV4-3	TRBJ2-1	TGCGCCAGCAGCCAGGTCCTCGGACTAGCCGCGTACAATGAGCAGTTCTTC	CASSQVLGLAAYNEQFF
.	.	TRBV2	TRBJ1-6	TGTGCCAGCGGGGAGTCCTATAATTCACCCCTCCACTTT	CASGESYNSPLHF
TRBD1	.	TRBV27	TRBJ2-4	TGTGCCAGCAGTTTCTTTCAGGACAGGGGTAAAAACATTCAGTACTTC	CASSFFQDRGKNIQYF
TRBD1	.	TRBV2	TRBJ2-5	TGTGCCAGCAGCGTAACACAGGGGGGAGAGACCCAGTACTTC	CASSVTQGGETQYF
TRBD2	.	TRBV9	TRBJ2-1	TGTGCCAGCAGCGTAGCCTCCCTGTCCACTAGCGGTTCCCTGGGTGAGCAGTTCTTC	CASSVASLSTSGSLGEQFF
.	few	TRBV30	TRBJ1-3	TGTGCCTGGAGTGCCGGCGAGGGTCTCTACGGAAACACCATATATTTT	CAWSAGEGLYGNTIYF
TRBD1	many	TRBV5-1	TRBJ1-2	TGCGCCAGCAGCACGGACAGGACCCGGGATGGCTACACCTTC	CASSTDRTRDGYTF
.	.	TRBV2	TRBJ1-2	TGTGCCAGCAGTGTAACCGGGACGGTTGATGGCTACACCTTC	CASSVTGTVDGYTF
.	.	TRBV30	TRBJ1-4	TGTGCCTGGAGTTGGAACCTTAATGAAAAACTGTTTTTT	CAWSWNLNEKLFF
TRBD1	.	TRBV18	TRBJ1-4	TGTGCCAGCTCACCACTGCCCGGGACAGGGGCTAATGAAAAACTGTTTTTT	CASSPLPGTGANEKLFF
.	.	TRBV5-1	TRBJ1-2	TGCGCCAGCAGCTCCCAACAGGGACCTAGTGGCTACACCTTC	CASSSQQGPSGYTF
.	few	TRBV10-1	TRBJ2-3	TGCGCCAGCAGCCAGTTCGCAGATACGCAGTATTTT	CASSQFADTQYF
.	.	TRBV6-6	TRBJ1-1	TGTGCCAGCAGTTACGCGGACCTCACTGAAGCTTTCTTT	CASSYADLTEAFF
TRBD1	.	TRBV6-5	TRBJ1-2	TGTGCCAGCAGTACTTGGACAGGTTACTATGGCTACACCTTC	CASSTWTGYYGYTF
TRBD1	.	TRBV2	TRBJ2-7	TGTGCCAGGAAAAGTTTTTGGACAGGGGGCAGGTTGGTCTACGAGCAGTACTTC	CARKSFWTGGRLVYEQYF
.	.	TRBV18	TRBJ1-4	TGTGCCAGTTCTTTAAACTCTGCAGGGACGGGAAATGAAAAACTGTTTTTT	CASSLNSAGTGNEKLFF
.	.	TRBV5-4	TRBJ1-2	TGTGCCAGCAGCTTGGGCAGGGACTATGGCTACACCTTC	CASSLGRDYGYTF
.	many	TRBV29-1	TRBJ1-3	TGCAGCGTTGAAGAAATCGGTCGCTCTGGAAACACCATATATTTT	CSVEEIGRSGNTIYF
.	.	TRBV11-2	TRBJ1-2	TGTGCCAGCAGCTTAGAAATACAGGGCCCCTATGGCTACACCTTC	CASSLEIQGPYGYTF
.	.	TRBV11-2	TRBJ2-1	TGTGCCAGCAGCTTAGATGCCTGGGGCTACAATGAGCAGTTCTTC	CASSLDAWGYNEQFF
.	once	TRBV19	TRBJ1-6	TGTGCCAGTAGTACGGGTTCCTGGGGAAGAACACCCCTCCACTTT	CASSTGSWGRTPLHF
.	few	TRBV7-9	TRBJ2-5	TGTGCCAGCAGCTTAACGGGAGTCCAAGAGACCCAGTACTTC	CASSLTGVQETQYF
.	few	TRBV19	TRBJ1-1	TGTGCCAGTAGTATACCCCAATGGAACACTGAAGCTTTCTTT	CASSIPQWNTEAFF
.	.	TRBV14	TRBJ1-6	TGTGCCAGCAGCCAAGCCGGTAATTCACCCCTCCACTTT	CASSQAGNSPLHF
TRBD1	.	TRBV6-5	TRBJ1-6	TGTGCCAGCAGTATGAGGGGGCTGGATAATTCACCCCTCCACTTT	CASSMRGLDNSPLHF
TRBD1	.	TRBV28	TRBJ1-5	TGTGCCAGCAGTGGGACAGAGAATAGCAATCAGCCCCAGCATTTT	CASSGTENSNQPQHF
TRBD1	.	TRBV7-2	TRBJ1-5	TGTGCCAGCAGCTTAGGGCTCCGGACAGGGGACGGGGATCAGCCCCAGCATTTT	CASSLGLRTGDGDQPQHF
.	.	TRBV4-1	TRBJ1-5	TGCGCCAGCAGCCGGCAATTAGGGGTAACGGATCAGCCCCAGCATTTT	CASSRQLGVTDQPQHF
TRBD1	.	TRBV2	TRBJ2-3	TGTGCCAGCGGGGACAGGCAAAGCACAGATACGCAGTATTTT	CASGDRQSTDTQYF